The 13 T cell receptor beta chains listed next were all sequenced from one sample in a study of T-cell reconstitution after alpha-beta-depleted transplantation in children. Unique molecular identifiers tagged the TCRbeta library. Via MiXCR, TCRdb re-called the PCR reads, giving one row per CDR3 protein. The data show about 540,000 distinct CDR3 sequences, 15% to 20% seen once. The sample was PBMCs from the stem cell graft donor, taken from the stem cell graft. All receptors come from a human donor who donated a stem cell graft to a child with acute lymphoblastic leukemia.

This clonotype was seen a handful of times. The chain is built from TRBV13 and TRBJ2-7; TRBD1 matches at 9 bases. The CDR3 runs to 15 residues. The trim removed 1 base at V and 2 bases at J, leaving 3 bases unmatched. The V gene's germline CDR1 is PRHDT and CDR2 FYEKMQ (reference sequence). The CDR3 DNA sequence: TGTGCCAGCAGCTTAGATCGGACAGGGGCCTACGAGCAGTACTTC. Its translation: CASSLDRTGAYEQYF.

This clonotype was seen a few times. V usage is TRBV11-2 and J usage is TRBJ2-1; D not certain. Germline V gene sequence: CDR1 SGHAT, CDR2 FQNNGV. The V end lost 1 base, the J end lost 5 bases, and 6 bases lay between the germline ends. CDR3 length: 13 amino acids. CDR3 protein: CASSLVSDNEQFF. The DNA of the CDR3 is TGTGCCAGCAGCTTAGTCTCTGACAATGAGCAGTTCTTC.

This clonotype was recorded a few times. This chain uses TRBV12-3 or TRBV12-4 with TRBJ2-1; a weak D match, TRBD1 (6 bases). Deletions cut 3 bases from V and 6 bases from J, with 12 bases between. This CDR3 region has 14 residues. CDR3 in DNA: TGTGCCAGCAGTTTCACCAGGGGTCGCAATGAGCAGTTCTTC. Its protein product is CASSFTRGRNEQFF.

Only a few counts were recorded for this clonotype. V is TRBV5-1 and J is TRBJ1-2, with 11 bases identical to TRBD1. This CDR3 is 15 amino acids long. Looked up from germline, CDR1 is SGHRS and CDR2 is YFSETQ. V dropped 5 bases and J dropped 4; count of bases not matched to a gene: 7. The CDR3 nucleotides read TGCGCCAGCAGGTTTGGGACAGGGGGTCGCTATGGCTACACCTTC. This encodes CASRFGTGGRYGYTF.

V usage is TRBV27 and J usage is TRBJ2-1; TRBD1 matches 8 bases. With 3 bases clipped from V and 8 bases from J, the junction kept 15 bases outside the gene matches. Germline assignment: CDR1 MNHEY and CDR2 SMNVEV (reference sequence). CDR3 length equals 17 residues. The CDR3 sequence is CASSFYSRRTGSDEQFF. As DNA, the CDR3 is TGTGCCAGCAGTTTCTATAGCCGGAGGACAGGGTCCGATGAGCAGTTCTTC.

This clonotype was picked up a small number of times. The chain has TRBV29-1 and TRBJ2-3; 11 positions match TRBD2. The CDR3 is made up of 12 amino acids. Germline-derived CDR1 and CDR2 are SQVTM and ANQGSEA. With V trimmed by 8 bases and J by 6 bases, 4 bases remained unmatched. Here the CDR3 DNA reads TGCAGCCATCGACTAGCGGGGGATACGCAGTATTTT. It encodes CSHRLAGDTQYF.

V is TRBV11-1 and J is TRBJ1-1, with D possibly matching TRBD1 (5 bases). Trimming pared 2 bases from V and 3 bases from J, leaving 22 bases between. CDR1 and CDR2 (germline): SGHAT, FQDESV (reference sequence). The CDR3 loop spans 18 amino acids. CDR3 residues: CASSLSGGERKVDTEAFF. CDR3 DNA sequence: TGTGCCAGCAGCTTAAGTGGGGGGGAGAGGAAGGTCGACACTGAAGCTTTCTTT.

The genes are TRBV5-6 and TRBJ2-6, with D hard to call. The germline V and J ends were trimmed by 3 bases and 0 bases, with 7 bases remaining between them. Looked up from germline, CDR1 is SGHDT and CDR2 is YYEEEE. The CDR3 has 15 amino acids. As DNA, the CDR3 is TGTGCCAGCAGCTCTCCGAGCTCTGGGGCCAACGTCCTGACTTTC. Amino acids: CASSSPSSGANVLTF.

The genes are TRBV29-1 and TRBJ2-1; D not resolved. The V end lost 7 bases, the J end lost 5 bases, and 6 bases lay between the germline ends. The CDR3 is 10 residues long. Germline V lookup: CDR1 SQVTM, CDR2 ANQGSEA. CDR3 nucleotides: TGCAGCGGGAATAACAATGAGCAGTTCTTC. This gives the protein CSGNNNEQFF.

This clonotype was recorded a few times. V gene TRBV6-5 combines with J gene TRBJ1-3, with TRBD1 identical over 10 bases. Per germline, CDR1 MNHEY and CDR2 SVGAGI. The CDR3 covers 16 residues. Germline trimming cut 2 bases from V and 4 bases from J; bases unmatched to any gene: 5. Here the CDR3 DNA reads TGTGCCAGCAGTTACAGACAGGGGGCGGCAGGAAACACCATATATTTT. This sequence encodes CASSYRQGAAGNTIYF.

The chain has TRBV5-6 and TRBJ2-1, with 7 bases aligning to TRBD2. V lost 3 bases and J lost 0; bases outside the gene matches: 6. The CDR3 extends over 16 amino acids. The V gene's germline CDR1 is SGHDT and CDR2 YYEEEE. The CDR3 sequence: CASSWTTSVSYNEQFF. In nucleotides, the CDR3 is TGTGCCAGCAGCTGGACAACTAGCGTCTCCTACAATGAGCAGTTCTTC.

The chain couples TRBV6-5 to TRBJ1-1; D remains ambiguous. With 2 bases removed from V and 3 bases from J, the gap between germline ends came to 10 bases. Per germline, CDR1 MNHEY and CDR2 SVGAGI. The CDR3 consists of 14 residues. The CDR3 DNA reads TGTGCCAGCAGTTACCTTGGGGAGGACACTGAAGCTTTCTTT. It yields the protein CASSYLGEDTEAFF.

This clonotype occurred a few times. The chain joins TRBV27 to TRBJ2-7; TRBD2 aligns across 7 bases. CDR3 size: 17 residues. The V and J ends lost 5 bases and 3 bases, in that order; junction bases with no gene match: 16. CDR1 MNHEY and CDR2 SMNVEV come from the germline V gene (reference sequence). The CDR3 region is CASSGRGRGILDYEQYF. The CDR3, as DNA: TGTGCCAGCAGTGGGCGCGGGAGAGGTATTCTAGACTACGAGCAGTACTTC.